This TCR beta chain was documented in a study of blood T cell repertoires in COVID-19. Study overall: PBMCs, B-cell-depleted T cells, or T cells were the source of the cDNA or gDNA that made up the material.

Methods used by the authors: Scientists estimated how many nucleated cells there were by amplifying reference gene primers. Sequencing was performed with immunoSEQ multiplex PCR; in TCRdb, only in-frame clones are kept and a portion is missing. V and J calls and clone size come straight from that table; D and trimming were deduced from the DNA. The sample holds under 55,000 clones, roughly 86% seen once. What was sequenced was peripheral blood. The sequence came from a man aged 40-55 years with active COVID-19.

As DNA, the CDR3 is TGCGCCAGCAGTGACGACTTCTCGAGAAAATATGGCTACACCTTC. It is translated as CASSDDFSRKYGYTF. This chain joins TRBV10-2 and TRBJ1-2; D is ambiguous. Trimming left V 3 bases short and J 5 bases short, with 16 bases between. The CDR3 runs to 15 residues. Germline CDR1 WSHSY, CDR2 SAAADI.